This T cell receptor beta chain was sequenced for a study of blood T cells in healthy people across ages. A second 7 to 11 cycle PCR used barcoded and J-beta primers. In TCRdb, the 5' RACE reads were re-called with MiXCR into one record per CDR3 protein. Of roughly 680,000 distinct CDR3 sequences listed, around 20% were seen once; the top ten hold under 4%. There are a few counts of this clonotype. V was clipped by 3 bases and J by 2 bases; unmatched bases: 4. CDR1 and CDR2 (germline): SEHNR, FQNEAQ (reference sequence). The CDR3 is made up of 15 amino acids. Sequencing was performed on blood. This clonotype was sampled from a man between 65 and 79 years old in good health. The V gene is TRBV7-9, the J gene TRBJ2-1; 7 bases line up with TRBD2. DNA for the CDR3: TGTGCCAGCAGCTTGCAAGCGGGGCCCTACAATGAGCAGTTCTTC. Residues: CASSLQAGPYNEQFF. The full variable domain, its missing parts supplied by reference TRBV7-9 and TRBJ2-1, is DTGVSQNPRHKITKRGQNVTFRCDPISEHNRLYWYRQTLGQGPEFLTYFQNEAQLEKSRLLSDRFSAERPKGSFSTLEIQRTEQGDSAMYLCASSLQAGPYNEQFFGPGTRLTVL.